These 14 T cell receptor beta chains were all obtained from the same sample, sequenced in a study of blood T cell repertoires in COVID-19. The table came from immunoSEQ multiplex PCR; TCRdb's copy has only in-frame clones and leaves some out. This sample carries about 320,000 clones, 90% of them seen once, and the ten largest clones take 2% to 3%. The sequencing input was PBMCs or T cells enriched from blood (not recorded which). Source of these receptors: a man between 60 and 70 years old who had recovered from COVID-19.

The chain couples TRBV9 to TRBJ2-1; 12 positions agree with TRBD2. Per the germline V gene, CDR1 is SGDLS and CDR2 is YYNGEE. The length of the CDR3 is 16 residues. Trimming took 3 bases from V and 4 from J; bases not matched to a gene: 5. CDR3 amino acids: CASSASGRGEYNEQFF. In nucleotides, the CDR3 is TGTGCCAGCAGCGCTAGCGGGAGGGGGGAATACAATGAGCAGTTCTTC.

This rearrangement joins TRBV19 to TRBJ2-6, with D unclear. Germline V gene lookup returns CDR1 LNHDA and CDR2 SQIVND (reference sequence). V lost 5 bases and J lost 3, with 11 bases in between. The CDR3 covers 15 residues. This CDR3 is CASSPQVDGANVLTF. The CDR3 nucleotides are TGTGCCAGTAGTCCCCAGGTGGATGGGGCCAACGTCCTGACTTTC.

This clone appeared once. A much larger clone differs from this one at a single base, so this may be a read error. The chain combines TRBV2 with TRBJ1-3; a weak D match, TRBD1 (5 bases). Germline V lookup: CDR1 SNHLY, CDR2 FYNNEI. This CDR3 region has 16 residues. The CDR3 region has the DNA TGTACCAGCAGTTTTGGGGGGGGGAAATCTGGAAACACCATATATTTT. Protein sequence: CTSSFGGGKSGNTIYF.

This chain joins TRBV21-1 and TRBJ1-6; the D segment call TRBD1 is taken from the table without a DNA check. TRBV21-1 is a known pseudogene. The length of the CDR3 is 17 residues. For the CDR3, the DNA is TGTGCCACGCCAGGAGGACGAAGGGGGCTCGGTAATTCACCCCTCCACTTT. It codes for CATPGGRRGLGNSPLHF.

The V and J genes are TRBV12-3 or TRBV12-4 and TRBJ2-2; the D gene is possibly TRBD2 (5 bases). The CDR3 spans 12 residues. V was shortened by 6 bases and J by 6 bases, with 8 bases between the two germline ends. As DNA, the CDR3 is TGTGCCAGCAGACTTAGCGCCGGGGAGCTGTTTTTT. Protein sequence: CASRLSAGELFF.

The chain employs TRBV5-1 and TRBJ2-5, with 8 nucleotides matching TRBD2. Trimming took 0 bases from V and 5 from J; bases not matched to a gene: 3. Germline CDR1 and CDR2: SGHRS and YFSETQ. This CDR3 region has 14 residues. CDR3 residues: CASSLDGRGETQYF. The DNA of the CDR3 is TGCGCCAGCAGCTTGGACGGGAGGGGGGAGACCCAGTACTTC.

The DNA of the CDR3 is TGTGCCAGTAGTTTCGGGACAACTGGAAACACCATATATTTT. Its protein product is CASSFGTTGNTIYF. The chain combines TRBV19 with TRBJ1-3, with a weak D call TRBD1 (6 bases). The CDR3 totals 14 residues. V was clipped by 5 bases and J by 2 bases, with 10 bases between them. Germline V gene lookup returns CDR1 LNHDA and CDR2 SQIVND (reference sequence).

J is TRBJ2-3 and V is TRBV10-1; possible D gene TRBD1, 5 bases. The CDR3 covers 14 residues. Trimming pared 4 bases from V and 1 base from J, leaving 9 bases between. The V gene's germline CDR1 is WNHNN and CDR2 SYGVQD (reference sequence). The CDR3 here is CASSVPGRTDTQYF. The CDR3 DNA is TGCGCCAGCAGTGTTCCAGGGCGCACAGATACGCAGTATTTT.

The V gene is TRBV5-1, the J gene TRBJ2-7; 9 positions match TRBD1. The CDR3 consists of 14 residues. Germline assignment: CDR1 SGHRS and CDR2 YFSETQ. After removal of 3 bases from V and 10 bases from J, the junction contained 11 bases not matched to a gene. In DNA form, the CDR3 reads TGCGCCAGCAGCTCCCCGGGACAGGGACCTAATCAGTACTTC. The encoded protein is CASSSPGQGPNQYF.

CDR3 bases: TGTGCCAGCAGCTCAACAGGGAACTCTGGAAACACCATATATTTT. Translating it yields CASSSTGNSGNTIYF. The chain recombines TRBV9 with TRBJ1-3, with a possible D match to TRBD1 (6 bases). The V gene's germline CDR1 is SGDLS and CDR2 YYNGEE. Trimming removed 4 bases at V and 0 bases at J, with 11 bases between. CDR3 size: 15 residues.

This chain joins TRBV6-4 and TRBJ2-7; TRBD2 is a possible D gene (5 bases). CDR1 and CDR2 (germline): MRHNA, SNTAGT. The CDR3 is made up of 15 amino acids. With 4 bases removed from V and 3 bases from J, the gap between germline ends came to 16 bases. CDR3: CASSGTTPEVYEQYF. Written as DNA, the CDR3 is TGTGCCAGCAGTGGGACGACTCCGGAGGTCTACGAGCAGTACTTC.

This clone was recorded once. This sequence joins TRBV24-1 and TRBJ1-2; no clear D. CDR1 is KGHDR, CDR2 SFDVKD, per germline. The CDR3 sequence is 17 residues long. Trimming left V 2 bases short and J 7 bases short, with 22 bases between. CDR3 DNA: TGTGCCACCAGTGATTACCTCCGGCAGGCCTCTATGGGTGGCTACACCTTC. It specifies CATSDYLRQASMGGYTF.

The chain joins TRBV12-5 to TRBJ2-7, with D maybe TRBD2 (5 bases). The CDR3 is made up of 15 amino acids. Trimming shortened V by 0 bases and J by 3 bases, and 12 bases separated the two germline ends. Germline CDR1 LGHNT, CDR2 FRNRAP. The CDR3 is CASGLVPLGSYEQYF. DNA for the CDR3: TGTGCTAGTGGTTTGGTACCGTTAGGGAGCTACGAGCAGTACTTC.

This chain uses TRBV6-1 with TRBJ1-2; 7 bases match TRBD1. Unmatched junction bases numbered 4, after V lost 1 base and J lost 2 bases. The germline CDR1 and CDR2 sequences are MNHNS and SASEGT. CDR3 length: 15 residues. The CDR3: CASSEGPGQNYGYTF. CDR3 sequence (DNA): TGTGCCAGCAGTGAAGGGCCGGGACAGAACTATGGCTACACCTTC.